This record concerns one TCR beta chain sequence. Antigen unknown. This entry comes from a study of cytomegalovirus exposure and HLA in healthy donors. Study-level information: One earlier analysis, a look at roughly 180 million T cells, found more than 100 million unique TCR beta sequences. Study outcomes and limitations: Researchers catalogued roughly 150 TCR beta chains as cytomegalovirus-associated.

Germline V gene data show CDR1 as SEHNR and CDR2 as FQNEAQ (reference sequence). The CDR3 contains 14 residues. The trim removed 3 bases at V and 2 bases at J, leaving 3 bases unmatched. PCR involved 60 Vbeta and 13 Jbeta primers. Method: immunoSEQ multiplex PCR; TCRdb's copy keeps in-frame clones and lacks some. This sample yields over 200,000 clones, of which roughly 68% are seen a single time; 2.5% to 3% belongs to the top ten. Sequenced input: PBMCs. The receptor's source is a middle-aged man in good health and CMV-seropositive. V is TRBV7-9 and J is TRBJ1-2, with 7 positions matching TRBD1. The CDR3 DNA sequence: TGTGCCAGCAGCTTCCGGGACAGCAACTATGGCTACACCTTC. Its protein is CASSFRDSNYGYTF.